This T cell receptor (beta chain) was identified during a study of beta chain features in type 1 diabetes (dated by TCRdb to between 2018 and 2020). Concerning the study at large: Mean age, gender distribution, total cell number and subset yield were not different between patients and healthy donors. In the study, TCRB repertoires of sorted circulating CD4+ T cell subsets from recently diagnosed type 1 diabetes patients were compared with those of matched healthy donors. Whereas all 30 or so donors provided naive and central memory subsets, regulatory and stem cell-like memory subsets were isolated from just 8 patients and about 8 healthy donors. A total of roughly 99 million sorted cells were examined across all samples, and the number of cells per subset was strongly correlated with RNA yield. What the work shows at the level of the full study, not this receptor alone: Only small numbers of individuals were included in the HLA sub-analyses, which left unresolved whether HLA type had any influence on TCRB rearrangement. PCR may preferentially amplify shorter templates, but because patient and control samples were amplified and corrected together, any resulting skew would affect both groups equally. Naive, central memory and regulatory TCRB repertoires appeared to be more alike among patients than among healthy donors. Type 1 diabetes patients showed a moderate but significant shortening of TCRB CDR3 length in all four CD4+ subsets. Because cDNA was sequenced instead of genomic DNA, activated cells with high expression could be over-represented, although the groups did not differ in activation or CD3 levels. At VDJ recombination sites, type 1 diabetes patients had fewer insertions and more deleted nucleotides, which implies abnormalities in thymic rearrangement.

This clone was seen a few times. Its antigen is still unknown. Per-base quality was not reported, and no clone a single base away is much larger than it. The entire isolated RNA was reverse transcribed using the High Capacity cDNA Reverse Transcription Kit, and thus expressed TCRB transcripts were sequenced. Naive, central memory and regulatory T cell samples underwent deep immunoSEQ sequencing, averaging about 3.57 million total reads per sample. Sorted cells were lysed in RLT buffer, and RNA was extracted using DNase-treated RNeasy Micro or Mini kits according to cell number. Each cell subset was processed on its own to prevent cross-contamination, while patient and healthy donor samples were processed together. TCRB sequences were amplified from cDNA with the immunoSEQ multiplex PCR, producing 87-bp fragments spanning the CDR3 region. Sequencing of the amplicons was done on the Illumina HiSeq platform. From the authors' description of their analysis: Synthetic template baselines were used to correct PCR bias computationally, reads within Hamming distance 2 were collapsed together, and singletons that could not be merged were discarded. Reads were aligned against IMGT so that V, D and J genes, CDR3 length and insertions or deletions at six rearrangement sites could be assigned. Within each subset, clonotype counts were normalized to the number of sorted cells before true diversity and Gini coefficients were calculated with the tcR R package. Repertoire sharing was quantified using the overlap coefficient calculated on TCRB nucleotide sequences. Out-of-frame TCRB sequences from naive cells were analyzed as a proxy for the pre-selection repertoire. Sourced from immuneACCESS, this table was stored by TCRdb with only in-frame sequences that have V and J called. A share of the clones is absent; for the studies checked, an unresolved V gene accounts for under half, and the remainder has no known explanation. That table supplies the V and J calls and clone size; D and trimming were determined from the DNA. For this sample the table gives about 450,000 clones, of which roughly 11% were detected only once. The ten largest clones represent roughly 0.046% of the sample.

Germline trimming: 0 bases from V, 3 bases from J; junction bases outside gene matches: 1. Its CDR3 holds 14 amino acids, cysteine through phenylalanine. Only CDR3 DNA is held: 42 bases, read in frame from base 1. The germline V gene (reference sequence) yields GTSNPN for CDR1 and SVGIG for CDR2. Each donor gave one peripheral blood draw, averaging roughly 120 mL, which was collected into heparinised tubes. Using a panel that included CD45RO, CCR7, CD25, CD127, CD95 and CD27, naive, central memory, regulatory and stem cell-like memory CD4+ T cells were sorted on a BD FACSAria II. All sorted populations exceeded 98% purity. PBMCs were isolated right away by Lymphoprep density gradient centrifugation and were stained directly, without culture. So that batch effects would be minimized, each experiment stained and sorted samples in pairs, pairing one healthy donor with one patient.

The sequenced material came from naive CD4+ T cells from blood. The cell subset or site label corresponds to: true naive CD4+ T cells. The sequence was obtained from a woman aged 18-29 years in good health. The chain is assembled from TRBV30 and TRBJ1-4; 7 nucleotides in the junction match TRBD1. The nucleotide sequence is TGTGCCTGGAGTGTACAGGGGTCTAATGAAAAACTGTTTTTT. This sequence encodes CAWSVQGSNEKLFF.